These T cell receptor beta chains were read from a single sample in a study of blood T cell repertoires in COVID-19. Using immunoSEQ multiplex PCR, the repertoire was profiled, and TCRdb retains in-frame clones only, with some absent. The sample has about 220,000 clones, roughly 80% seen once. The specimen sequenced was peripheral blood. The receptors originated from a woman between 40 and 50 years old with active or convalescent COVID-19. Both conserved end residues are part of each CDR3.

v_call,j_call,cdr3_aa
TRBV2,TRBJ1-2,CASNRQDGGYTF
TRBV5-1,TRBJ1-2,CASRRVGTAVDYGYTF
TRBV5-3,TRBJ1-4,CARSLEQRGPGHTELPNEKLFF
TRBV19,TRBJ2-7,CAGVELAGSYEQYF
TRBV28,TRBJ1-5,CASSPPGQREDQPQHF
TRBV3-1/TRBV3-2,TRBJ2-7,CASSPTGFEQYF
TRBV7-9,TRBJ2-3,CASSRRDTGTDTQYF
TRBV5-4,TRBJ2-7,CASSQGLAGASSYEQYF
TRBV5-1,TRBJ1-3,CASSSTGGEENTIYF
TRBV24-1,TRBJ2-1,CATSGLLAANEQFF
TRBV24-1,TRBJ2-5,CATSDKLRDQETQYF
TRBV2,TRBJ1-1,CASSGAGSKNTEAFF
TRBV7-2,TRBJ1-2,CASSPRQYYGYTF
TRBV7-6,TRBJ1-5,CASSPTLSPNQPQHF
TRBV6-2/TRBV6-3,TRBJ2-1,CASSYPYNEQFF
TRBV14,TRBJ2-2,CASSQFRGKNTGELFF
TRBV5-4,TRBJ1-2,CASSLGGRGQDYGYTF
TRBV6-2/TRBV6-3,TRBJ2-7,CASSYETGGYEQYF
TRBV27,TRBJ2-7,CASSPTGTGVREQYF
TRBV11-2,TRBJ1-2,CASTRTNGDGYTF
TRBV29-1,TRBJ2-1,CSAPRGQSSYNEQFF
TRBV18,TRBJ1-3,CASPPEVLTSLSGNTIYF
TRBV5-1,TRBJ1-1,CASSKQNTEAFF